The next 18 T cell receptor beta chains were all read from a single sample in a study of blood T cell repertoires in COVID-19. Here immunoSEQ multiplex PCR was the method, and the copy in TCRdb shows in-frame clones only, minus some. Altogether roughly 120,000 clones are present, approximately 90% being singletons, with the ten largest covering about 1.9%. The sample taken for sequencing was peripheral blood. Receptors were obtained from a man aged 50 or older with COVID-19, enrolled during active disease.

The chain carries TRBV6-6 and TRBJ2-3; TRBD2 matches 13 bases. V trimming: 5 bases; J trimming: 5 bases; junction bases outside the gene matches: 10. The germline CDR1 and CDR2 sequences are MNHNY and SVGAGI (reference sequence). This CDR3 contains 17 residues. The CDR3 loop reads CASSRLLAGGHGDTQYF. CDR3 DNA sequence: TGTGCCAGCAGTCGGCTACTAGCGGGAGGGCATGGAGATACGCAGTATTTT.

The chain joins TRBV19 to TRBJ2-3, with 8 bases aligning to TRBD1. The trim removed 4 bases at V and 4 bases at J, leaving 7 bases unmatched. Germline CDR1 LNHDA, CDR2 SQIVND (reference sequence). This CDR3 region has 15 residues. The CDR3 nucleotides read TGTGCCAGTAGTAGGGGACAGGTCGTCGCAGATACGCAGTATTTT. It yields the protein CASSRGQVVADTQYF.

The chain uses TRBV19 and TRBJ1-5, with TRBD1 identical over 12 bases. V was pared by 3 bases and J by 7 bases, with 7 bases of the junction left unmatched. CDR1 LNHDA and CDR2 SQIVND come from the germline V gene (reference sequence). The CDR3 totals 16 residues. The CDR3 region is CASSILGTGGFQPQHF. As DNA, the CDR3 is TGTGCCAGTAGTATTTTGGGGACAGGGGGCTTCCAGCCCCAGCATTTT.

The CDR3 DNA follows: TGCGCCAGCAGCCAAGATGGAGGTTTCGGGACCCAGTACTTC. It translates to CASSQDGGFGTQYF. J is TRBJ2-5 and V is TRBV4-3; D is possibly TRBD2 (5 bases). The CDR3 is 14 amino acids. The germline V gene encodes CDR1 LGHNA and CDR2 YSLEER. Deletions cut 0 bases from V and 7 bases from J, with 12 bases between.

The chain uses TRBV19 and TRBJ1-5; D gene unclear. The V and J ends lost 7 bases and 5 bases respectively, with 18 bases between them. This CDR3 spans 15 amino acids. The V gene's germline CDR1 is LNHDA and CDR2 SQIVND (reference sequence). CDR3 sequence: CASTPLGGKDQPQHF. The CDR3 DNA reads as TGTGCCAGTACCCCCTTAGGAGGGAAGGATCAGCCCCAGCATTTT.

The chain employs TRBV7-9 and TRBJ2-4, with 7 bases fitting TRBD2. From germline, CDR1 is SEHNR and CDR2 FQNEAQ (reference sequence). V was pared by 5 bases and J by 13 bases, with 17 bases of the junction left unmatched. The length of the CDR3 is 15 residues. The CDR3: CASSPDADLAGLQYF. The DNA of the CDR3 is TGTGCCAGCAGCCCCGACGCGGACTTAGCGGGCCTACAGTACTTC.

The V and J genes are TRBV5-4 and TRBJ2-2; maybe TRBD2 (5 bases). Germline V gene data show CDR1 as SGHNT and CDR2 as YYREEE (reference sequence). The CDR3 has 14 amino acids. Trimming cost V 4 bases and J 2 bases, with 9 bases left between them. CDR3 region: CASSLRLNTGELFF. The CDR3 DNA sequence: TGTGCCAGCAGCCTCCGACTAAACACCGGGGAGCTGTTTTTT.

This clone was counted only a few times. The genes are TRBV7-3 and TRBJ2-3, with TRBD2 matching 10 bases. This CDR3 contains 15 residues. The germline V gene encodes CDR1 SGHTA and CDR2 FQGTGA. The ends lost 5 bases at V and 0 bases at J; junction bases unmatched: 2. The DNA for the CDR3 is TGTGCCAGCAGCCTAGCGGGGGCTAGCACAGATACGCAGTATTTT. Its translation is CASSLAGASTDTQYF.

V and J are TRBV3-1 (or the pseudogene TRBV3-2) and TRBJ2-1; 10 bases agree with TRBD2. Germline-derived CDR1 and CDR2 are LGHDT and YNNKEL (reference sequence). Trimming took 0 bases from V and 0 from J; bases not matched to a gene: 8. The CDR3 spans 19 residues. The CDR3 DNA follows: TGTGCCAGCAGCCAAGATTGGCTAGCGGGAGCGAGCTCCTACAATGAGCAGTTCTTC. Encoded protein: CASSQDWLAGASSYNEQFF.

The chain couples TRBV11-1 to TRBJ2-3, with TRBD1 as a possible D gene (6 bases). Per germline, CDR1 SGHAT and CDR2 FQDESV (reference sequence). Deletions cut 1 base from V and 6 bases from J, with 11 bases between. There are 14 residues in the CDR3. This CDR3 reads CASSLDRVVDTQYF. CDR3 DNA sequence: TGTGCCAGCAGCTTAGACAGGGTTGTGGATACGCAGTATTTT.

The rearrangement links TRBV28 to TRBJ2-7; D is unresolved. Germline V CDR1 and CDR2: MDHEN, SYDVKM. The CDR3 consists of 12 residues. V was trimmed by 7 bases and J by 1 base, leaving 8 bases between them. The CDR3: CASNAYSYEQYF. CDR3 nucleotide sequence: TGTGCCAGCAACGCCTATTCCTACGAGCAGTACTTC.

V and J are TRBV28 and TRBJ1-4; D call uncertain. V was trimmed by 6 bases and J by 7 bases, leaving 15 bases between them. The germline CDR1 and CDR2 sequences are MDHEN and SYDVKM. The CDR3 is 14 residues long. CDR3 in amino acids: CASSLPGVSEKLFF. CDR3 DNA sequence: TGTGCCAGCAGCCTCCCGGGTGTTTCTGAAAAACTGTTTTTT.

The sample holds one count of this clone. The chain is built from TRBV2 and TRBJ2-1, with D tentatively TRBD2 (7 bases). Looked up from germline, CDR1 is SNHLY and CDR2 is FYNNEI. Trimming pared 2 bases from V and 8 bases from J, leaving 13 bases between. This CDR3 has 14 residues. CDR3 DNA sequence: TGTGCCAGCAGTGAAAATACAGGGAGGGATGAGCAGTTCTTC. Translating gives CASSENTGRDEQFF.

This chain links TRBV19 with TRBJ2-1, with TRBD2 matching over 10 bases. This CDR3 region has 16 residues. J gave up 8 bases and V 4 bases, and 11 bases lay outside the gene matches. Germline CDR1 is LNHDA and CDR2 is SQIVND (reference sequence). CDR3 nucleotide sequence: TGTGCCAGTAGTACGACTAGCGGGCCAGGGGGCGATGAGCAGTTCTTC. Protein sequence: CASSTTSGPGGDEQFF.

The CDR3 nucleotides read TGTGCCAGTGTTGGACAGGATTACGAGCAGTACTTC. Translated: CASVGQDYEQYF. The chain couples TRBV6-5 to TRBJ2-7, with 7 positions matching TRBD1. Looked up from germline, CDR1 is MNHEY and CDR2 is SVGAGI. This CDR3 contains 12 residues. With V trimmed by 9 bases and J by 4 bases, 6 bases remained unmatched.

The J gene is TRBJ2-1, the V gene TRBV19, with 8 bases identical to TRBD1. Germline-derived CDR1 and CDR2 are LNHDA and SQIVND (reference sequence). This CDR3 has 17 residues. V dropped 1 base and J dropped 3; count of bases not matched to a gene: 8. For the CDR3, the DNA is TGTGCCAGTAGTATAGGTGCCGGCGGACAGGGCTACAATGAGCAGTTCTTC. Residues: CASSIGAGGQGYNEQFF.

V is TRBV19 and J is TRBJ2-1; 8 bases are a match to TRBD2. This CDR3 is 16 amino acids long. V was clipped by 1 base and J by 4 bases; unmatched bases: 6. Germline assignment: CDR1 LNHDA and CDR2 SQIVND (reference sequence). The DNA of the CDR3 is TGTGCCAGTAGTATAGCCATGCGGGAGGTATACAATGAGCAGTTCTTC. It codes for CASSIAMREVYNEQFF.

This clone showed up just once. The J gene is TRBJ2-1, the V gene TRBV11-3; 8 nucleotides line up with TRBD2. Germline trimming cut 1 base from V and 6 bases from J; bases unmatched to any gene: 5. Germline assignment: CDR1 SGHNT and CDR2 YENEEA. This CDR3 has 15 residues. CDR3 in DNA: TGTGCCAGCAGCTTAGGGACTAGCATCTCCAATGAGCAGTTCTTC. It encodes CASSLGTSISNEQFF.